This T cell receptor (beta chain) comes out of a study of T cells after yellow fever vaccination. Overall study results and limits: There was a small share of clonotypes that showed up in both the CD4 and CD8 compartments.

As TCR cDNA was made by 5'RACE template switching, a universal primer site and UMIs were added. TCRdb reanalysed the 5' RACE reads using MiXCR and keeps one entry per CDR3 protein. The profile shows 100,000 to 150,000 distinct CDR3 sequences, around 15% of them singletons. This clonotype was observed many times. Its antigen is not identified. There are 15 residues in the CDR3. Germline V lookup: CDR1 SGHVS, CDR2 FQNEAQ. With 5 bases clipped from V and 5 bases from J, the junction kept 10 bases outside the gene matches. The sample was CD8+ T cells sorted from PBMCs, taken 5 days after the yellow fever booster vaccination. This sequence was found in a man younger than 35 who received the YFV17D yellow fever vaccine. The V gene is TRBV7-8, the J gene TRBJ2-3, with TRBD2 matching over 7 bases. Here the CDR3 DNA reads TGTGCCAGCAGCCGAGCTGGGGGGGTAGGAGATACGCAGTATTTT. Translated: CASSRAGGVGDTQYF. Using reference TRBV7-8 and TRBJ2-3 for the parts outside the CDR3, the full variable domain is GAGVSQSPRYKVAKRGQDVALRCDPISGHVSLFWYQQALGQGPEFLTYFQNEAQLDKSGLPSDRFFAERPEGSVSTLKIQRTQQEDSAVYLCASSRAGGVGDTQYFGPGTRLTVL.